This TCR beta chain was retrieved from a study of blood T cell repertoires in COVID-19. Study-level background: Material from acute and convalescent COVID-19 was sourced from the United States, Italy and Spain.

Unmatched junction bases numbered 7, after V lost 5 bases and J lost 3 bases. This CDR3 region has 16 residues. Germline-derived CDR1 and CDR2 are SGHVS and FNYEAQ. Original data processing: Reference gene primer amplification gave nucleated cell count estimates. Clones were sequenced by immunoSEQ multiplex PCR, and TCRdb holds only the in-frame ones, with some missing. V and J calls and clone size are those listed in that table; D and trimming were worked out from the DNA. The table shows some 260,000 clones, with about 91% occurring only once. Patients from Seattle were sampled longitudinally, starting during active infection.

The rearrangement links TRBV7-6 to TRBJ2-1; 10 bases fit TRBD2. This clonotype originated in a woman aged 25 to 39 with COVID-19, enrolled during active disease. Sequencing was carried out using peripheral blood. DNA for the CDR3: TGTGCCAGCAGCCTCCAGCGGGGGGGCTTCTACAATGAGCAGTTCTTC. Protein: CASSLQRGGFYNEQFF.